This T cell receptor beta chain is drawn from a study of molecular identifiers for immune sequencing clone quantification. General study points: Over 98% of effector molecules, but under 1% in naive cells, were held by clones with more than 20 RNA copies.

For this clonotype: Its specificity is unknown. With a much larger clone just one base away, this may be a read error. A read error is likely, as this CDR3 ends without the conserved phenylalanine or tryptophan.

The CDR3 has 15 amino acids. Trimming left V 1 base short and J 2 bases short, with 11 bases between. The germline V gene has CDR1 SSHAT and CDR2 FNYEAQ (reference sequence). MiXCR, run by TCRdb on the PCR reads, gives a single entry per CDR3 protein. This repertoire shows about 640,000 distinct CDR3 sequences, roughly 21% found once; its top ten account for around 0.9%. The genes are TRBV7-7 and TRBJ2-5; TRBD1 is a possible D gene (6 bases). The sequenced sample consisted of naive CD8+ T cells from blood, with Jurkat cell RNA spiked in. The subset is: FACS-sorted CD8+CD4-CCR7+CD45RA+ naive T cells. This receptor was taken from a human donor in good health. Some libraries in this study had Jurkat cell RNA spiked in. The chain's CDR3 is CASSLVGGLQETQYL. CDR3 nucleotides: TGTGCCAGCAGCTTAGTAGGGGGATTACAAGAGACCCAGTACCTC.